This T cell receptor beta chain came from a study of T cells after yellow fever vaccination. Whole-study results and caveats: Abundant clonotypes (contaminants from the bulk population) could be present in FACS-sorted repertoires.

V gave up 6 bases and J gave up 6 bases; unmatched junction bases: 17. Germline V lookup: CDR1 MNHNY, CDR2 SVGAGI (reference sequence). CDR3 length equals 18 residues. TCRdb re-called the 5' RACE reads through MiXCR, storing one row per CDR3 protein. The sample shows a few hundred thousand distinct CDR3 sequences, roughly 20% of them seen only once. Note on this clonotype: Its target is not known.

The V gene is TRBV6-6, the J gene TRBJ2-5; TRBD2 agrees at 12 bases. The sequence derives from a man between 18 and 29 years old who received the YFV17D yellow fever vaccine. Material: PBMCs, obtained before the yellow fever booster vaccination. DNA for the CDR3: TGTGCCAGCAGCCCACATTCTAGCGGGGGGGCTTGGTATAAGACCCAGTACTTC. Residues: CASSPHSSGGAWYKTQYF.